This T cell receptor (beta chain) was profiled in a study of TIL therapy for anti-PD-1-resistant metastatic lung cancer. Overall study context: Tumor harvest preceded PD-1/PD-L1 blockade, followed by nivolumab treatment. Tumors carried a median about 1.5 non-synonymous mutations per megabase.

CDR3 length equals 16 residues. V lost 5 bases, J lost 7 bases, and 12 bases stayed unmatched. Germline V gene data show CDR1 as LNHDA and CDR2 as SQIVND (reference sequence). Of note for this clone: Its antigen is not known.

Study-wide findings and caveats: Infused TIL clonotypes partially replaced the baseline blood repertoire, then decayed over months.

The immunoSEQ assay was v3. The data were produced by immunoSEQ multiplex PCR, yet TCRdb's version contains in-frame clones alone and is incomplete. The sample shows 35,000 to 55,000 clones, roughly 85% of them seen only once. Time point here: pre-treatment sample, taken before nivolumab and TIL therapy. This TCR was sampled from a man aged 70 or older with non-small cell lung cancer. This rearrangement joins TRBV19 to TRBJ2-1; TRBD1 aligns across 9 bases. Sequenced material: blood, taken at baseline. Here the CDR3 DNA reads TGTGCCAGTAGTGCACCCGGACAGGGGATCCGAAATGAGCAGTTCTTC. Protein sequence: CASSAPGQGIRNEQFF.